This T cell receptor (beta chain) was identified in a study of blood T cell repertoires in COVID-19. About the research overall: Spain, Italy and the United States supplied samples that represented acute and convalescent COVID-19. From T cells, B-cell-depleted T cells, or PBMCs came the material, which was cDNA or gDNA.

Original processing methods: Counts of nucleated cells, estimated from reference gene primer amplification, were obtained. The method was immunoSEQ multiplex PCR; TCRdb's version includes in-frame clones alone and lacks a portion of them. The V and J calls and the clone size are those of that table, but D and trimming were determined from the DNA. The data contain 250,000 or so clones, about 90% of them singletons. The source of this sequence is a woman aged 55-69 years with acute or convalescent COVID-19. What was sequenced was peripheral blood.

CDR3 DNA: TGTGCCAGTAGTGCGACAGGGAAAGACTACGAGCAGTACTTC. Amino acid sequence: CASSATGKDYEQYF. V and J are TRBV19 and TRBJ2-7, with 7 bases fitting TRBD1. Germline lookup yields CDR1 LNHDA and CDR2 SQIVND (reference sequence). The CDR3 spans 14 residues. Trimming removed 5 bases from V and 3 bases from J; junction bases left unmatched: 7. Based on the CDR3 plus reference TRBV19 and TRBJ2-7, the full variable domain is DGGITQSPKYLFRKEGQNVTLSCEQNLNHDAMYWYRQDPGQGLRLIYYSQIVNDFQKGDIAEGYSVSREKKESFPLTVTSAQKNPTAFYLCASSATGKDYEQYFGPGTRLTVT.